This T cell receptor beta chain originates from a study of T cell responses to AZD1222 COVID-19 vaccine. Study-level results: Females made up more of the donors, who were largely white British, and clonal diversity may have come out too low.

This CDR3 has 15 amino acids. Germline CDR1 is SNHLY and CDR2 is FYNNEI. Trimming took 6 bases from V and 0 from J; bases not matched to a gene: 4. Some clones are missing from TCRdb's copy, which holds only in-frame ones; the method was immunoSEQ multiplex PCR. There are tens of thousands of clones in the sample; around 82% occur only once, and around 48% lies in the top ten. As for this clone: Its antigen is still unknown.

This receptor was identified in an adult who received the AZD1222 COVID-19 vaccine. The gene calls are TRBV2 and TRBJ2-3; the match to TRBD1 covers 9 bases. Sequenced material: peripheral blood, taken 28 days after the second AZD1222 dose. Written as DNA, the CDR3 is TGTGCCAGCAGCCGGACAGGGGCCAGCACAGATACGCAGTATTTT. Encoded protein: CASSRTGASTDTQYF.